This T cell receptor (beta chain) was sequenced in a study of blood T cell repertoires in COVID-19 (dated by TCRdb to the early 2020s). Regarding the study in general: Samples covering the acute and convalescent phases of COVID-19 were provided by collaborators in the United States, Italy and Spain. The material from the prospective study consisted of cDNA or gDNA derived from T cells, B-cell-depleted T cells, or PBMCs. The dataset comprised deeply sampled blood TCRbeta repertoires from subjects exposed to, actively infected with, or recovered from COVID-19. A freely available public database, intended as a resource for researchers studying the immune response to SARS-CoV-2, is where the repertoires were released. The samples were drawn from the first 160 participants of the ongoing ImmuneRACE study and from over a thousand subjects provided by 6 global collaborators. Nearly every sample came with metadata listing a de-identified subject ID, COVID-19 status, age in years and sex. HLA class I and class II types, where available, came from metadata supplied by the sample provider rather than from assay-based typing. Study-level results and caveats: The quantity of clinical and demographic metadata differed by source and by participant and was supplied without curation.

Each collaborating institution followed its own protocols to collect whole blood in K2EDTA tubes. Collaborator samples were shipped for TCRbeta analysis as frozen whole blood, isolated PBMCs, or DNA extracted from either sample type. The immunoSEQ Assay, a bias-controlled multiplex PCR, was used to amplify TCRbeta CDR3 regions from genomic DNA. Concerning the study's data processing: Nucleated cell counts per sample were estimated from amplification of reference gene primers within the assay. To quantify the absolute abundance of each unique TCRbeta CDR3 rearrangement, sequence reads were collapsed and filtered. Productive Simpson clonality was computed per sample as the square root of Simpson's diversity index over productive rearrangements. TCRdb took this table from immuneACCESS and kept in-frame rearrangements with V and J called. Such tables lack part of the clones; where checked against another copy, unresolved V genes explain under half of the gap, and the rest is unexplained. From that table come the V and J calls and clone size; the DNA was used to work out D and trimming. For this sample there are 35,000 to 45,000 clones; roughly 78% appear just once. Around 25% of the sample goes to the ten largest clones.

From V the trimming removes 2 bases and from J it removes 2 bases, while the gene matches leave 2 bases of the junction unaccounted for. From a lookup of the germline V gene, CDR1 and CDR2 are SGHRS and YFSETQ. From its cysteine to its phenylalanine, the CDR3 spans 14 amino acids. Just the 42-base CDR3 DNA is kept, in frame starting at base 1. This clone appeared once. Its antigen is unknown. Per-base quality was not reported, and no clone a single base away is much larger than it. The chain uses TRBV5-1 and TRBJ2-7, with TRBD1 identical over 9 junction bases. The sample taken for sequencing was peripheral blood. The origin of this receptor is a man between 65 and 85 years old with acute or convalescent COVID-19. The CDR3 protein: CASSFGQGPYEQYF. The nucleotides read TGCGCCAGCAGCTTTGGACAGGGGCCCTACGAGCAGTACTTC.